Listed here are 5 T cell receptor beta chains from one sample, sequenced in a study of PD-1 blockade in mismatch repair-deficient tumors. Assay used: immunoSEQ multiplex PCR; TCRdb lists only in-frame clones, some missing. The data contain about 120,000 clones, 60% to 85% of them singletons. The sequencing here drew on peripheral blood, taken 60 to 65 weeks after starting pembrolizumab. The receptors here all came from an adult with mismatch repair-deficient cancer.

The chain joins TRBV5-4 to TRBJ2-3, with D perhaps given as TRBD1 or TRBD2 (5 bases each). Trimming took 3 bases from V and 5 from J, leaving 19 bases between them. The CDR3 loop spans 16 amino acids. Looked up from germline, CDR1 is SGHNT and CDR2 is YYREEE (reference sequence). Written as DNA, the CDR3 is TGTGCCAGCAGCTGGGGGAAACTGGGTGTTGTAGATACGCAGTATTTT. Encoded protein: CASSWGKLGVVDTQYF.

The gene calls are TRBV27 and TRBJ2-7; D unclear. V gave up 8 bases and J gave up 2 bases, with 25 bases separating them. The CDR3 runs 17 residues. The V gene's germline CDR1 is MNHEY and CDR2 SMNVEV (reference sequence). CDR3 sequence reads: CASGFRPGGKHTYEQYF. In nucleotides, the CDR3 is TGTGCCAGCGGCTTTCGACCGGGTGGGAAACACACCTACGAGCAGTACTTC.

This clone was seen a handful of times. The CDR3 region is CASSSSTGVGQPQHF. The DNA of the CDR3 is TGTGCCAGCAGCAGTTCTACAGGGGTTGGTCAGCCCCAGCATTTT. The rearrangement uses TRBV5-6 and TRBJ1-5; 7 bases agree with TRBD1. CDR3 length: 15 amino acids. Germline V lookup: CDR1 SGHDT, CDR2 YYEEEE. Trimming cost V 4 bases and J 6 bases; bases outside gene matches: 10.

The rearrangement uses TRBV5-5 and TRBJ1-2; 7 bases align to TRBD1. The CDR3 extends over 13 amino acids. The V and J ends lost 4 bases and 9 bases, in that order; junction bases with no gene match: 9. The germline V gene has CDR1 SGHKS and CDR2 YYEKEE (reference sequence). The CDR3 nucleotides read TGTGCCAGCAGCCCCGCGTCGGACAGGAGCTACACCTTC. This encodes CASSPASDRSYTF. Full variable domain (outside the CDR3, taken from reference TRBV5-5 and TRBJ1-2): DAGVTQSPTHLIKTRGQQVTLRCSPISGHKSVSWYQQVLGQGPQFIFQYYEKEERGRGNFPDRFSARQFPNYSSELNVNALLLGDSALYLCASSPASDRSYTFGSGTRLTVV.

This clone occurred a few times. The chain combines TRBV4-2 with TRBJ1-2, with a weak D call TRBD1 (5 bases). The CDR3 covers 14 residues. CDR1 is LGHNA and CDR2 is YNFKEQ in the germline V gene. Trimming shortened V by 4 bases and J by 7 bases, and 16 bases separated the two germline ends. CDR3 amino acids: CASSLSGGTGGYTF. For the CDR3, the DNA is TGTGCCAGCAGCCTCTCTGGGGGGACCGGTGGCTACACCTTC.